This T cell receptor (beta chain) emerged from a study of T-cell reconstitution after alpha-beta-depleted transplantation in children. Study-level findings and limits: At around two months after transplant, the alpha-beta T cells were reportedly derived from several hundred expanded clones that came from non-depleted graft cells. T-cell numbers and diversity, one year after transplant, stemmed largely from T cells that were newly produced. Some patients' high day-60 TCRbeta diversity was traced to surviving recipient T cells and thymic progenitors.

Unique molecular identifiers were incorporated when the TCRbeta library was constructed. Each CDR3 protein is one row after TCRdb ran MiXCR on the PCR reads. Of 700,000 to 850,000 distinct CDR3 sequences listed, 15% to 20% are singletons. Points on this clonotype: Its antigen is unknown.

The V gene's germline CDR1 is LGHNA and CDR2 YNFKEQ. V lost 0 bases to trimming and J lost 7 bases; unmatched junction nucleotides: 10. The CDR3 is made up of 16 amino acids. The chain combines TRBV4-2 with TRBJ2-7; 9 nucleotides agree with TRBD2. Sequenced material: PBMCs, mostly from graft donor cells, taken 360 days after TCRalphabeta/CD19-depleted stem cell transplant. This TCR derives from a male patient younger than 18 who had a stem cell transplant for acute lymphoblastic leukemia, so the T cells may come from the graft donor. DNA of the CDR3: TGTGCCAGCAGCCAAGAGGGGCTAGCGGGACTCCATGAGCAGTACTTC. The encoded protein is CASSQEGLAGLHEQYF.